Each of the 22 T cell receptor beta chains below was sequenced from the same sample in a study of blood T cell repertoires in COVID-19. The data were produced by immunoSEQ multiplex PCR, yet TCRdb's version contains in-frame clones alone and is incomplete. The sample has about 280,000 clones, around 90% seen once. Sequenced material: PBMCs or T cells enriched from blood (not recorded which). Source of these receptors: a woman aged 18-29 years with acute COVID-19.

The chain links TRBV14 to TRBJ2-5; 7 positions match TRBD2. Trimming took 4 bases from V and 2 from J; bases not matched to a gene: 7. Germline CDR1 reads SGHDN; CDR2 reads FVKESK. This CDR3 is 15 amino acids long. The CDR3, as DNA: TGTGCCAGCAGCCCCTTGACGGGGGGACAAGAGACCCAGTACTTC. It codes for CASSPLTGGQETQYF.

The chain uses TRBV28 and TRBJ2-7; D remains unclear. The CDR3 loop spans 13 amino acids. Germline V gene lookup returns CDR1 MDHEN and CDR2 SYDVKM. V was trimmed by 6 bases and J by 3 bases, leaving 12 bases between them. The DNA for the CDR3 is TGTGCCAGCAGAACAAAAACAGACTACGAGCAGTACTTC. This gives the protein CASRTKTDYEQYF.

This chain joins TRBV28 and TRBJ1-5, with TRBD1 matching over 7 bases. Trimming at V came to 5 bases and at J to 4 bases, leaving 5 bases not matched to a gene. Per germline, CDR1 MDHEN and CDR2 SYDVKM. This CDR3 comprises 14 residues. Here the CDR3 reads CASSLGQANQPQHF. DNA of the CDR3: TGTGCCAGCAGTCTAGGACAGGCTAATCAGCCCCAGCATTTT. Complete variable domain (other parts from reference TRBV28 and TRBJ1-5): DVKVTQSSRYLVKRTGEKVFLECVQDMDHENMFWYRQDPGLGLRLIYFSYDVKMKEKGDIPEGYSVSREKKERFSLILESASTNQTSMYLCASSLGQANQPQHFGDGTRLSIL.

The chain links TRBV19 to TRBJ2-1; 8 bases agree with TRBD2. Germline-derived CDR1 and CDR2 are LNHDA and SQIVND (reference sequence). The CDR3 extends over 16 amino acids. V shed 5 bases and J 1 base; nucleotides not matched to a gene: 7. As DNA, the CDR3 is TGTGCCAGTAGTCCCCTTAGCGGGGATTCCTACAATGAGCAGTTCTTC. This codes for CASSPLSGDSYNEQFF.

The V and J genes are TRBV7-9 and TRBJ1-1, with D tentatively TRBD1 (5 bases). This CDR3 region has 14 residues. Deletions cut 2 bases from V and 6 bases from J, with 13 bases between. CDR1 and CDR2 from the germline V gene are SEHNR and FQNEAQ (reference sequence). CDR3 nucleotide sequence: TGTGCCAGCAGCTTACCCGCCGGGGGGGCTGAAGCTTTCTTT. It codes for CASSLPAGGAEAFF.

The chain links TRBV5-1 to TRBJ1-6, with 7 bases identical to TRBD1. CDR3 length: 15 residues. CDR1 and CDR2 from the germline V gene are SGHRS and YFSETQ. After removal of 4 bases from V and 5 bases from J, the junction contained 6 bases not matched to a gene. CDR3 in amino acids: CASSVTGTDNSPLHF. The CDR3 coding sequence is TGCGCCAGCAGCGTGACCGGGACAGATAATTCACCCCTCCACTTT.

This clone occurred once. The chain joins TRBV19 to TRBJ2-7; TRBD1 aligns across 11 bases. From germline, CDR1 is LNHDA and CDR2 SQIVND (reference sequence). With 6 bases clipped from V and 3 bases from J, the junction kept 13 bases outside the gene matches. The CDR3 length is 17 residues. The CDR3 DNA reads as TGTGCCAGTAGCCCGACAGGACAGGGGGCGTTGTACTACGAGCAGTACTTC. This sequence encodes CASSPTGQGALYYEQYF.

The chain carries TRBV3-1 (or the pseudogene TRBV3-2) and TRBJ1-3; D is unresolved. V was pared by 0 bases and J by 4 bases, with 10 bases between. Germline V CDR1 and CDR2: LGHDT, YNNKEL (reference sequence). The CDR3 covers 15 residues. CDR3 sequence (DNA): TGTGCCAGCAGCCAAGATTCGGGTAGGGGAAACACCATATATTTT. Its translation is CASSQDSGRGNTIYF.

The J gene is TRBJ2-5, the V gene TRBV5-1; 9 bases map to TRBD2. With V trimmed by 4 bases and J by 5 bases, 3 bases remained unmatched. Germline CDR1 SGHRS, CDR2 YFSETQ. CDR3 size: 13 residues. CDR3 nucleotides: TGCGCCAGCAGCGCGGGAGGGCGGGAGACCCAGTACTTC. This gives the protein CASSAGGRETQYF.

This chain joins TRBV18 and TRBJ1-2; D is undetermined. V was trimmed by 2 bases and J by 8 bases, leaving 12 bases between them. There are 13 residues in the CDR3. From germline, CDR1 is KGHSH and CDR2 LQKENI. CDR3 nucleotides: TGTGCCAGCTCACCAAATGAGGGCAGCGGCTACACCTTC. Its protein is CASSPNEGSGYTF.

The chain recombines TRBV7-8 with TRBJ2-1; no definite D call. This CDR3 is built from 12 residues. CDR1 and CDR2 from the germline V gene are SGHVS and FQNEAQ. V lost 0 bases, J lost 9 bases, and 6 bases lay in between. The CDR3 nucleotides read TGTGCCAGCAGCTTAGCTCTAGGTGAGCAGTTCTTC. It codes for CASSLALGEQFF.

V and J are TRBV7-9 and TRBJ2-1; TRBD2 matches at 9 bases. Germline lookup yields CDR1 SEHNR and CDR2 FQNEAQ (reference sequence). This CDR3 is 15 amino acids long. V dropped 1 base and J dropped 6; count of bases not matched to a gene: 4. CDR3 bases: TGTGCCAGCAGCTTAGGACTAGCGGAAGTCAATGAGCAGTTCTTC. This gives the protein CASSLGLAEVNEQFF.

The genes are TRBV11-2 and TRBJ1-1; unclear D gene. The germline V gene encodes CDR1 SGHAT and CDR2 FQNNGV. Trimming pared 3 bases from V and 6 bases from J, leaving 14 bases between. The CDR3 has 14 residues. CDR3 residues: CASSFRIGLAEAFF. Here the CDR3 DNA reads TGTGCCAGCAGCTTTAGGATTGGGCTCGCTGAAGCTTTCTTT. The complete variable domain, with remaining parts taken from reference TRBV11-2 and TRBJ1-1, reads EAGVAQSPRYKIIEKRQSVAFWCNPISGHATLYWYQQILGQGPKLLIQFQNNGVVDDSQLPKDRFSAERLKGVDSTLKIQPAKLEDSAVYLCASSFRIGLAEAFFGQGTRLTVV.

This clone was seen only once. The chain combines TRBV4-1 with TRBJ1-1; D is uncertain. The CDR3 spans 16 residues. Trimming stripped 2 bases from V and 2 bases from J, with 15 bases between. In germline, CDR1 is MGHRA, CDR2 YSYEKL. The CDR3 region has the DNA TGCGCCAGCAGCCAACCGCGGGGTTCCGCCAACACTGAAGCTTTCTTT. This codes for CASSQPRGSANTEAFF.

J is TRBJ2-2 and V is TRBV14; D might be TRBD2 (6 bases). The CDR3 consists of 17 residues. Trimming left V 1 base short and J 1 base short, with 13 bases between. From germline, CDR1 is SGHDN and CDR2 FVKESK. CDR3 sequence: CASSQVPPGRNTGELFF. As DNA, the CDR3 is TGTGCCAGCAGCCAAGTCCCCCCCGGGAGGAACACCGGGGAGCTGTTTTTT.

The CDR3, as DNA: TGTGCCACCAGTGCCCCGAGCGGGGGAGGGGAATCAGATACGCAGTATTTT. Translation: CATSAPSGGGESDTQYF. The chain is built from TRBV24-1 and TRBJ2-3, with TRBD2 identical over 8 bases. Trimming cost V 5 bases and J 4 bases; bases outside gene matches: 13. Germline V gene data show CDR1 as KGHDR and CDR2 as SFDVKD. This CDR3 has 17 residues.

The chain joins TRBV27 to TRBJ2-3, with TRBD2 matching 7 bases. Germline trimming cut 8 bases from V and 8 bases from J; bases unmatched to any gene: 7. This CDR3 is 12 amino acids long. Germline lookup yields CDR1 MNHEY and CDR2 SMNVEV (reference sequence). The CDR3 DNA reads TGTGCCAGCGGGCTGCCGGGGGGTACGCAGTATTTT. It specifies CASGLPGGTQYF.

This clone was recorded only once. The chain couples TRBV5-4 to TRBJ2-3; no definite D call. V dropped 4 bases and J dropped 5 bases, with 5 bases sitting between them. Germline CDR1 reads SGHNT; CDR2 reads YYREEE (reference sequence). This CDR3 spans 11 amino acids. This CDR3 reads CASSMRDTQYF. CDR3 nucleotide sequence: TGTGCCAGCAGCATGAGAGATACGCAGTATTTT.

The gene calls are TRBV7-3 and TRBJ1-2; no clear D gene. The V end lost 1 base, the J end lost 5 bases, and 8 bases lay between the germline ends. The CDR3 has 13 residues. The V gene's germline CDR1 is SGHTA and CDR2 FQGTGA. CDR3 sequence reads: CASSLIGGYGYTF. As DNA, the CDR3 is TGTGCCAGCAGCTTAATCGGAGGGTATGGCTACACCTTC.

The chain is built from TRBV18 and TRBJ2-5; 7 nucleotides align to TRBD2. The germline V gene encodes CDR1 KGHSH and CDR2 LQKENI. The V and J ends lost 0 bases and 2 bases, in that order; junction bases with no gene match: 3. The CDR3 runs to 15 residues. CDR3: CASSPPWTRQETQYF. CDR3 in DNA: TGTGCCAGCTCACCACCGTGGACTAGGCAAGAGACCCAGTACTTC.

V is TRBV4-1 and J is TRBJ2-1; TRBD1 is a possible D gene (5 bases). There are 15 residues in the CDR3. The germline V gene encodes CDR1 MGHRA and CDR2 YSYEKL. The V gene lost 1 base and the J gene lost 7 bases, with 14 bases spanning the gap. CDR3 in amino acids: CASSQGPRDSNEQFF. CDR3 sequence (DNA): TGCGCCAGCAGCCAAGGTCCACGCGACAGTAATGAGCAGTTCTTC.

This chain joins TRBV28 and TRBJ2-1, with TRBD2 matching over 11 bases. This CDR3 comprises 15 residues. Unmatched junction bases numbered 7, after V lost 3 bases and J lost 9 bases. The germline V gene encodes CDR1 MDHEN and CDR2 SYDVKM. The CDR3 is CASSFSSGRLGEQFF. The CDR3 DNA is TGTGCCAGCAGTTTTTCTAGCGGGAGGCTTGGTGAGCAGTTCTTC.